This T cell receptor beta chain was profiled in a study of multiple sclerosis patients with progressive multifocal leukoencephalopathy. Spiked into each PCR were synthetic inline TR CDR3 controls of all V-J pairings. This table comes from immunoSEQ multiplex PCR, and its TCRdb copy is limited to in-frame clones, with some not included. The sample yields more than 30,000 clones, approximately 89% seen once. Documented time point: before natalizumab initiation. Whole-study findings and limits: It is unclear whether the findings reflect JC virus infection or general immunocompromise. Clones expanded at PML were already present before and during natalizumab.

In regard to this clone: What it binds is unknown.

This receptor was identified in a human donor with multiple sclerosis. Sequencing was performed on PBMCs.

Here the CDR3 reads CASSRGQGWTDTQYF. DNA of the CDR3: TGTGCCAGCTCACGCGGACAGGGGTGGACAGATACGCAGTATTTT. The rearrangement joins TRBV18 to TRBJ2-3, with 9 bases that match TRBD1. The CDR3 is made up of 15 amino acids. J was trimmed by 3 bases and V by 4 bases; bases with no gene match: 5. In germline, CDR1 is KGHSH, CDR2 LQKENI.